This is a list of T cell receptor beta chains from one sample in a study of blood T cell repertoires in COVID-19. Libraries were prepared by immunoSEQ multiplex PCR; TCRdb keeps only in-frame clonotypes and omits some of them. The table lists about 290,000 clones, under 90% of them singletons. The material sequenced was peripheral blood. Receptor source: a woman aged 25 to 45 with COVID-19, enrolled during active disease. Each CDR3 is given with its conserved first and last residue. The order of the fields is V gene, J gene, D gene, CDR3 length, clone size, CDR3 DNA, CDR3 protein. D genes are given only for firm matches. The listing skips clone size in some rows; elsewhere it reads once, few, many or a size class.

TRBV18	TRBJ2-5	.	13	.	TGTGCCAGCTCACCGGGACTCCAAGAGACCCAGTACTTC	CASSPGLQETQYF
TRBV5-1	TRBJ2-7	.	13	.	TGCGCCAGCAGCTTGGAGGCAGGGGTCGAGCAGTACTTC	CASSLEAGVEQYF
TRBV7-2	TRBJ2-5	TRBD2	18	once	TGTGCCAGCAGCCTAGGGACTAGCGGGGGGCGCCGCCAAGAGACCCAGTACTTC	CASSLGTSGGRRQETQYF
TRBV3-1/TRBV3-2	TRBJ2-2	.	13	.	TGTGCCAGCGGGGAGACGAACACCGGGGAGCTGTTTTTT	CASGETNTGELFF
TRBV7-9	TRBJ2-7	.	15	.	TGTGCCAGCAGCTTCTGGGGGCCGGGCTTGGGCGAGCAGTACTTC	CASSFWGPGLGEQYF
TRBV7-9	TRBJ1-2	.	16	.	TGTGCCAGCAGCCCGGGGGGGGCAGAAGGGGAACGTGGCTACACCTTC	CASSPGGAEGERGYTF
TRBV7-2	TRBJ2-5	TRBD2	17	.	TGTGCCAGCAGAGGAACGCAGCGCGGGGGGCTACAAGAGACCCAGTACTTC	CASRGTQRGGLQETQYF
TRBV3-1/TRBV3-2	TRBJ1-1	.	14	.	TGTGCCAGCAGCCAAGCAGACAGTCACACTGAAGCTTTCTTT	CASSQADSHTEAFF
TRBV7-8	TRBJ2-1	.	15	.	TGTGCCAGCAGCTTAGCCAGACAGTCCTACAATGAGCAGTTCTTC	CASSLARQSYNEQFF
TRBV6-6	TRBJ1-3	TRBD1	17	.	TGTGCCAGCAGTCGAAGGGGGACAGGTCTCTCTGGAAACACCATATATTTT	CASSRRGTGLSGNTIYF
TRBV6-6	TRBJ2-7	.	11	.	TGTGCCAGCAGTTACATGGGCGATCAGTACTTC	CASSYMGDQYF
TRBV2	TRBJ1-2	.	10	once	TGTGCCAGCAACGGGAATGGCTACACCTTC	CASNGNGYTF